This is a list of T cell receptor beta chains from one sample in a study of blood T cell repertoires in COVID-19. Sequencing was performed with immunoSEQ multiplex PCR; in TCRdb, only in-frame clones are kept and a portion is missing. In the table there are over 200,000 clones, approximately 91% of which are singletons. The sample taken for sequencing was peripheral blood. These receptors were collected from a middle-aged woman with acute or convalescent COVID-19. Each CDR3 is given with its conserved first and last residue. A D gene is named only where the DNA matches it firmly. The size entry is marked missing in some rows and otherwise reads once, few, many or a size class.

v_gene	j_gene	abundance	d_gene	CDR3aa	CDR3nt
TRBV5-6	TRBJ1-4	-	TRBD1	CASSLGGRGRVTNEKLFF	TGTGCCAGCAGCTTGGGAGGCAGGGGGCGCGTAACTAATGAAAAACTGTTTTTT
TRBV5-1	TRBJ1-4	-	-	CASSATGSTHEKLFF	TGCGCCAGCAGCGCCACAGGGTCCACCCATGAAAAACTGTTTTTT
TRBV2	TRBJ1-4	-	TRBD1	CASSVFLATGAFNEKLFF	TGTGCCAGCAGTGTCTTTCTTGCCACAGGGGCCTTTAATGAAAAACTGTTTTTT
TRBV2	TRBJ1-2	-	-	CASTPDYGYTF	TGTGCCAGCACCCCGGACTATGGCTACACCTTC
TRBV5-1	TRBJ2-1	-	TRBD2	CASNLVIAGGYNEQFF	TGCGCCAGCAACCTCGTTATAGCGGGGGGGTACAATGAGCAGTTCTTC
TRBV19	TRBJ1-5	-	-	CASEDRLNQPQHF	TGTGCCAGTGAGGACAGACTAAATCAGCCCCAGCATTTT
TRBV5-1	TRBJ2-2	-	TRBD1	CASSGTASNTGELFF	TGCGCCAGCAGCGGGACAGCTTCGAACACCGGGGAGCTGTTTTTT
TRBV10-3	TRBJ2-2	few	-	CAISEGQGDSGELFF	TGTGCCATCAGTGAAGGCCAGGGCGACTCCGGGGAGCTGTTTTTT
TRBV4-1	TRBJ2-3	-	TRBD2	CASSLLAGTSTDTQYF	TGCGCCAGCAGCCTACTAGCGGGGACTAGCACAGATACGCAGTATTTT
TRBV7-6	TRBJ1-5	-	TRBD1	CASSPGTGERMNQPQHF	TGTGCCAGCAGCCCTGGGACAGGGGAAAGGATGAATCAGCCCCAGCATTTT
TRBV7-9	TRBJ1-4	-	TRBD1	CASSFQGDEKLFF	TGTGCCAGCAGCTTTCAGGGGGATGAAAAACTGTTTTTT
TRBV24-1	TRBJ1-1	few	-	CATSATGLNTEAFF	TGTGCCACCAGTGCAACAGGACTGAACACTGAAGCTTTCTTT
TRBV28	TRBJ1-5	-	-	CASGRGQGTQPQHF	TGTGCCAGCGGCCGAGGGCAGGGGACCCAGCCCCAGCATTTT
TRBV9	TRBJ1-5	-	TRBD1	CASSAGQYNQPQHF	TGTGCCAGCAGCGCGGGACAGTACAATCAGCCCCAGCATTTT
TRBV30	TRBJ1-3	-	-	CAWSRGGRNTIYF	TGTGCCTGGAGTCGGGGGGGAAGGAACACCATATATTTT
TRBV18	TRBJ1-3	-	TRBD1	CASSPKGQGGGTIYF	TGTGCCAGCTCACCGAAGGGACAGGGAGGAGGCACCATATATTTT
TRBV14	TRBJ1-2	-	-	CASSQASYGYTF	TGTGCCAGCAGCCAGGCCTCCTATGGCTACACCTTC
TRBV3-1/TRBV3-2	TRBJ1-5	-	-	CASSLSRSVQGNQPQHF	TGTGCCAGCAGTCTCAGCCGCTCCGTGCAGGGCAATCAGCCCCAGCATTTT
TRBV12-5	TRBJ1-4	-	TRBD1	CASGSGQLNEKLFF	TGTGCTAGTGGGTCGGGACAGCTTAATGAAAAACTGTTTTTT
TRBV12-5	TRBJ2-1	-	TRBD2	CASGLPQRGGRVIYNEQFF	TGTGCTAGTGGTTTGCCTCAGCGGGGGGGCCGGGTTATCTACAATGAGCAGTTCTTC
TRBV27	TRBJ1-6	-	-	CASSLRGGLSPLHF	TGTGCCAGCAGTTTGCGGGGGGGCCTGTCACCCCTCCACTTT
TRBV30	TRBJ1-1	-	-	CAWSVGVNTEAFF	TGTGCCTGGAGTGTAGGGGTGAACACTGAAGCTTTCTTT
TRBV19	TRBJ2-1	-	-	CASSIEGRGGNEQFF	TGTGCCAGTAGTATAGAGGGCAGGGGAGGGAATGAGCAGTTCTTC
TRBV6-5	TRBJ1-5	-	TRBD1	CASYPTQGDQPQHF	TGTGCCAGTTACCCTACACAGGGGGATCAGCCCCAGCATTTT
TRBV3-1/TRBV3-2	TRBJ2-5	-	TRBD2	CASSQVRSGGEGETQYF	TGTGCCAGCAGCCAAGTGCGTAGCGGGGGGGAAGGGGAGACCCAGTACTTC
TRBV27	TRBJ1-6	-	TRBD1	CASSFRDRASPLHF	TGTGCCAGCAGTTTTCGGGACAGGGCTTCACCCCTCCACTTT
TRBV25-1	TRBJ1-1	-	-	CASSDKSRGNTEAFF	TGTGCCAGCAGTGACAAGTCCAGGGGGAACACTGAAGCTTTCTTT
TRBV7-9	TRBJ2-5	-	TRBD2	CASSSSGAETQYF	TGTGCCAGCAGCTCTAGCGGGGCTGAGACCCAGTACTTC
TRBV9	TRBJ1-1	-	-	CASSVAGTTGRGTEAFF	TGTGCCAGCAGCGTAGCCGGGACCACGGGCAGGGGCACTGAAGCTTTCTTT
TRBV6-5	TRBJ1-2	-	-	CASRPMGRDYGYTF	TGTGCCAGCAGACCTATGGGCAGAGACTATGGCTACACCTTC
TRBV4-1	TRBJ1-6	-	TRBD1	CASGDLPGQGNVGRTPLHF	TGCGCCAGCGGCGACTTACCGGGACAGGGGAATGTTGGTAGAACACCCCTCCACTTT
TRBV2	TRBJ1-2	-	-	CASSEQGPAYGYTF	TGTGCCAGCAGTGAACAGGGGCCTGCCTATGGCTACACCTTC
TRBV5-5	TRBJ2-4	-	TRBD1	CASSLSGTGGLTKNIQYF	TGTGCCAGCAGCCTGTCCGGGACAGGGGGACTTACCAAAAACATTCAGTACTTC
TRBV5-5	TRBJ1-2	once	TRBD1	CASSFDRAYPHGYTF	TGTGCCAGCAGCTTTGACAGGGCCTACCCTCATGGCTACACCTTC
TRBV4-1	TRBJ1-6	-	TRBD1	CASSQGQGNNSPLHF	TGCGCCAGCAGCCAAGGACAGGGGAATAATTCACCCCTCCACTTT
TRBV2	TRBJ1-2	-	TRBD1	CASSERDRGLDYGYTF	TGTGCCAGCAGTGAACGGGACAGGGGATTGGACTATGGCTACACCTTC